A selection of T cell receptor beta chains follows, all from one sample in a study of human T cells and chemical hapten exposure. TCRdb recomputed calls from the 5' RACE reads with MiXCR, one row per CDR3 protein. The profile shows 110,000 or so distinct CDR3 sequences, approximately 19% of them singletons. These receptors were collected from a human donor in good health. The CDR3 runs from the conserved cysteine through the conserved F or W. A D gene is named only where the DNA matches it firmly. Clone sizes are given selectively: once, few, many, or a class where the clone is expanded.

v_gene	j_gene	abundance	d_gene	CDR3nt	CDR3aa
TRBV24-1	TRBJ1-1	few	.	TGTGCCACCAGTGACGCCAGTCGGCCGAACACTGAAGCTTTCTTT	CATSDASRPNTEAFF
TRBV6-5	TRBJ2-7	few	TRBD1	TGTGCCAGCAGTTGGGACAGTGTTAGCTCCTACGAGCAGTACTTC	CASSWDSVSSYEQYF
TRBV18	TRBJ1-1	few	.	TGTGCCAGCTCACCAAGCGGCACTCAAGAAGCTTTCTTT	CASSPSGTQEAFF
TRBV2	TRBJ1-3	few	.	TGTGCCAGCAGTGAATTGGGGGCCTTAGAACCCTACTCTGGAAACACCATATATTTT	CASSELGALEPYSGNTIYF
TRBV20-1	TRBJ1-2	.	TRBD1	TGCAGTGCTAGAGTATTCGGGACAGGGATCTATGGCTACACCTTC	CSARVFGTGIYGYTF
TRBV6-1	TRBJ2-1	few	TRBD2	TGTGCCAGCAGAGGTTTAGGGACTAGCGGAAGGTTCCCCAATTACAATGAGCAGTTCTTC	CASRGLGTSGRFPNYNEQFF
TRBV18	TRBJ2-7	once	TRBD1	TGTGCCAGCTCACCTGGACAGGGGAGCGCCTACGAGCAGTACTTC	CASSPGQGSAYEQYF
TRBV12-3/TRBV12-4	TRBJ2-7	.	TRBD2	TGTGCCAGCACCCCTAGCGGGAGTAGCTCCTACGAGCAGTACTTC	CASTPSGSSSYEQYF
TRBV5-4	TRBJ2-3	.	TRBD1	TGTGCCAGCCCGGCGCGGGACAGGGTGACAGATACGCAGTATTTT	CASPARDRVTDTQYF
TRBV27	TRBJ1-5	many	TRBD1	TGTGCCAGCAACTCACTCCAGGGGGCTATAAGCAATCAGCCCCAGCATTTT	CASNSLQGAISNQPQHF
TRBV6-6	TRBJ2-3	.	TRBD2	TGTGCCAGCAGTTACGGGGATGGGGGCTGGGGTAGCGGGAACGAGGGTACGCAGTATTTT	CASSYGDGGWGSGNEGTQYF
TRBV5-1	TRBJ2-1	.	TRBD2	TGCGCCAGCAGCCGGGGGCGGACTAGCGGGAGAGATGAGCAGTTCTTC	CASSRGRTSGRDEQFF
TRBV4-1	TRBJ2-1	many	TRBD2	TGCGCCAGCAGCCAAGAGAGAAGGAGTAGCGGGGTCTTAAATGAGCAGTTCTTC	CASSQERRSSGVLNEQFF
TRBV5-1	TRBJ1-2	once	.	TGCGCCAGCAGCTTGCTTACAGGATACTATGGCTACACCTTC	CASSLLTGYYGYTF
TRBV29-1	TRBJ2-7	.	TRBD2	TGCAGCGTTGTAAGGGCTAGCGGGCCCTCCTACGAGCAGTACTTC	CSVVRASGPSYEQYF
TRBV5-5	TRBJ1-6	.	TRBD1	TGTGCCAGCAGCTTGGAAGGGACAGGCCCCAATTCACCCCTCCACTTT	CASSLEGTGPNSPLHF
TRBV23-1	TRBJ1-2	few	.	TGCGCCAGCAGTCAATCTGGCGGGGATGGCTACACCTTC	CASSQSGGDGYTF
TRBV6-2/TRBV6-3	TRBJ1-5	few	.	TGTGCCAGCAGTTACTCGGGGGGGATTCAGCCCCAGCATTTT	CASSYSGGIQPQHF
TRBV28	TRBJ1-5	.	.	TGTGCCAGCAGTTTACAGGGTGCTCAGCCCCAGCATTTT	CASSLQGAQPQHF
TRBV28	TRBJ2-3	few	TRBD1	TGTGCCAGCAGTCCCGAGATCGGGACAGGGGGTCATACGCAGTATTTT	CASSPEIGTGGHTQYF
TRBV28	TRBJ2-3	once	.	TGTGCCAGCAGTCGGGATAGAGCGGTTAGCACAGATACGCAGTATTTT	CASSRDRAVSTDTQYF
TRBV28	TRBJ2-7	few	.	TGTGCCAGCAGTGGGGACAACGGGCGCGAGCAGTACTTC	CASSGDNGREQYF
TRBV11-2	TRBJ2-7	few	.	TGTGCCAGCACGACCCTCCGAGGCAGGAGCTCCTACGAGCAGTACTTC	CASTTLRGRSSYEQYF
TRBV12-3/TRBV12-4	TRBJ1-5	.	.	TGTGCCAGCAGTTTAGGGGGGCAAGGTCAGCCCCAGCATTTT	CASSLGGQGQPQHF
TRBV19	TRBJ2-7	.	TRBD1	TGTGCCAGTAGTATTGGGACAGGGCCCTACGAGCAGTACTTC	CASSIGTGPYEQYF
TRBV6-5	TRBJ2-1	few	.	TGTGCCAGCAACTCATGGCGGGACGGTAATGAGCAGTTCTTC	CASNSWRDGNEQFF
TRBV7-8	TRBJ2-7	few	TRBD2	TGTGCCAGCAGCTTTGTAGCGGGAGAAGCCTACGAGCAGTACTTC	CASSFVAGEAYEQYF
TRBV20-1	TRBJ1-5	.	.	TGCAGTGCTAGAGACAGGGAGAGCAATCAGCCCCAGCATTTT	CSARDRESNQPQHF
TRBV5-1	TRBJ2-5	few	.	TGCGCCAGCAGCTTGGACGGTTACCAAGAGACCCAGTACTTC	CASSLDGYQETQYF
TRBV3-1	TRBJ2-7	many	.	TGTGCCAGCAGCCAGGGGGCTTCCTACGAGCAGTACTTC	CASSQGASYEQYF
TRBV20-1	TRBJ2-3	.	TRBD2	TGCAGTGCTAGACCAGTAAGCGGGGCAGATACGCAGTATTTT	CSARPVSGADTQYF
TRBV5-1	TRBJ2-3	few	.	TGCGCCAGCAGCTTTGGGGCGGTCGCTAGCACAGATACGCAGTATTTT	CASSFGAVASTDTQYF
TRBV11-3	TRBJ2-1	.	.	TGTGCCAGCAGCTTAGGAGGGGCCGGGCGCCGGAGCTCCTACAATGAGCAGTTCTTC	CASSLGGAGRRSSYNEQFF
TRBV7-9	TRBJ1-1	many	.	TGTGCCAGCAGCCGGGGGGCTGGCACTGAAGCTTTCTTT	CASSRGAGTEAFF
TRBV5-1	TRBJ2-7	few	.	TGCGCCAGCAGCTTGGATCCGGCCGGGGCGAAGTACTTC	CASSLDPAGAKYF
TRBV18	TRBJ1-5	few	.	TGTGCCAGCTCACCAGGGGGGTTCAGCAATCAGCCCCAGCATTTT	CASSPGGFSNQPQHF
TRBV20-1	TRBJ2-7	.	.	TGCAGTGCTAGTAGGCCCGGAGGGGGCGGCGAGCAGTACTTC	CSASRPGGGGEQYF
TRBV6-1	TRBJ2-5	.	TRBD2	TGTGCCAGCAGTGACCCCACTAGCGGGAGTAGGGGAGAGACCCAGTACTTC	CASSDPTSGSRGETQYF
TRBV15	TRBJ1-5	.	.	TGTGCCACCAGCAGGGCCAGCAATCAGCCCCAGCATTTT	CATSRASNQPQHF
TRBV11-1	TRBJ1-2	.	TRBD1	TGTGACAGCAGCCGTAATCGACAGGGGCTCGATGGCTACACCTTC	CDSSRNRQGLDGYTF
TRBV18	TRBJ1-5	few	.	TGTGCCAGCTCACCAGCTGTTCGGGAGCCCCAGCATTTT	CASSPAVREPQHF
TRBV20-1	TRBJ2-7	.	.	TGCAGTGCTAGAGATTGGATACCAGGGGCCAGGGGTACCTACGAGCAGTACTTC	CSARDWIPGARGTYEQYF
TRBV29-1	TRBJ2-7	.	.	TGCAGCTCGAGGACTGCCTCGGAGGACGAGCAGTACTTC	CSSRTASEDEQYF